This TCR beta chain was sequenced in a study of blood T cell repertoires in COVID-19. Study-level information: From the United States, Italy and Spain came samples of acute and convalescent COVID-19. In each case, the material was cDNA or gDNA derived from T cells, B-cell-depleted T cells, or PBMCs.

In the authors' methods: It was from reference gene primer amplification that nucleated cell counts were estimated. Clones were sequenced by immunoSEQ multiplex PCR, and TCRdb holds only the in-frame ones, with some missing. That table gives V, J and clone size, and the DNA gave D and trimming. Of around 35,000 clones listed, 85% are singletons. The V end lost 5 bases, the J end lost 2 bases, and 12 bases lay between the germline ends. CDR1 SNHLY and CDR2 FYNNEI come from the germline V gene. The CDR3 sequence is 14 residues long. The sequenced sample consisted of peripheral blood. This chain uses TRBV2 with TRBJ1-2, with D unresolved. This clonotype was sampled from a human donor in a cohort sampled during active COVID-19. The DNA for the CDR3 is TGTGCCAGCAGTCAAAGCGCGGGGAACTATGGCTACACCTTC. Amino acids: CASSQSAGNYGYTF.